This T cell receptor (beta chain) derives from a study of cytomegalovirus exposure and HLA in healthy donors. A remark on this clone: Antigen specificity is unknown.

General study points: In a later analysis, V- and J-gene trimming of beta chains associated with a DCLRE1C missense variant, replicated independently. An analysis that came later showed most CMV-associated TCR beta chains appearing HLA-restricted. The study put 150 to 200 TCR beta chains on its list as cytomegalovirus-associated. Reports described diagnosis of cytomegalovirus status by the classifier as highly specific and sensitive.

The V gene end was trimmed by 2 bases and the J gene end by 1 base; junction bases not matched to a gene: 5. The germline V gene has CDR1 SGHNT and CDR2 YYREEE (reference sequence). The CDR3 totals 15 residues. 60 Vbeta and 13 Jbeta primers were used in PCR. This table comes from immunoSEQ multiplex PCR, and its TCRdb copy is limited to in-frame clones, with some not included. The data hold over 200,000 clones, with just under 70% observed a single time. This chain connects TRBV5-4 to TRBJ1-1; 7 bases fit TRBD1. The clonotype was recovered from a man aged 40-50 years in good health and CMV-seropositive. What was sequenced was PBMCs. In nucleotides, the CDR3 is TGTGCCAGCAGCTTTATGGCAGGGGGGAACACTGAAGCTTTCTTT. Its protein product is CASSFMAGGNTEAFF. The complete variable domain, with remaining parts taken from reference TRBV5-4 and TRBJ1-1, reads ETGVTQSPTHLIKTRGQQVTLRCSSQSGHNTVSWYQQALGQGPQFIFQYYREEENGRGNFPPRFSGLQFPNYSSELNVNALELDDSALYLCASSFMAGGNTEAFFGQGTRLTVV.